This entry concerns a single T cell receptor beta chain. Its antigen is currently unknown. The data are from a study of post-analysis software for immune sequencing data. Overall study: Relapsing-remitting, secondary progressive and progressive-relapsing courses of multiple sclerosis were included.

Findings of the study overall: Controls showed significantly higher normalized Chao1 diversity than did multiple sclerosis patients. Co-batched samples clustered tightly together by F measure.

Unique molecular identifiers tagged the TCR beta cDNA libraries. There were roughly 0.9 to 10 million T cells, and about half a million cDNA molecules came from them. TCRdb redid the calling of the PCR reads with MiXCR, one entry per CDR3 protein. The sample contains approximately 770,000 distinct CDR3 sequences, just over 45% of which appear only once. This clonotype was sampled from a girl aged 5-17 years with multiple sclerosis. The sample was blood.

The CDR3 region has the DNA TGTGCCAGCAGCCAACTAGCGCCTCAAAGCTCCTACGAGCAGTACTTC. The encoded protein is CASSQLAPQSSYEQYF. The rearrangement links TRBV14 to TRBJ2-4; possible D gene TRBD2, 6 bases. The DNA end is more similar to TRBJ2-7, so the J call may be wrong. The CDR3 runs 16 residues. Germline lookup yields CDR1 SGHDN and CDR2 FVKESK.